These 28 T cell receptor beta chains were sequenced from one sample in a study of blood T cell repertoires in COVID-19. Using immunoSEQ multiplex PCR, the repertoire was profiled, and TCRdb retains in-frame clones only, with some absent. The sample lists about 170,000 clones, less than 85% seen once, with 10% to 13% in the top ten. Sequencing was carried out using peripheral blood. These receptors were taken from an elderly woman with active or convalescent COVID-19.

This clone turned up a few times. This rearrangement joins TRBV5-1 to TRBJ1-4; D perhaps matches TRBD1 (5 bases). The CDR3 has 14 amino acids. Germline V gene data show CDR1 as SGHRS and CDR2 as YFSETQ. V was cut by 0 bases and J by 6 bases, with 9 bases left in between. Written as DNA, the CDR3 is TGCGCCAGCAGCTTGGATACAGGACATGAAAAACTGTTTTTT. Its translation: CASSLDTGHEKLFF.

The CDR3 sequence is CASSQVGGNGYTF. DNA for the CDR3: TGTGCCAGCAGCCAAGTCGGGGGGAACGGCTACACCTTC. The rearrangement uses TRBV4-2 and TRBJ1-2; D might be TRBD1 (5 bases). The germline V gene has CDR1 LGHNA and CDR2 YNFKEQ. The CDR3 totals 13 residues. The V end lost 1 base, the J end lost 8 bases, and 11 bases lay between the germline ends.

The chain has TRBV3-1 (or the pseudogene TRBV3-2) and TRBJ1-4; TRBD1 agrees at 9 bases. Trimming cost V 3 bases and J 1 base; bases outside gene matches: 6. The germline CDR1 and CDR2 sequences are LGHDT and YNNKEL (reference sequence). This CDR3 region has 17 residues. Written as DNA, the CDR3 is TGTGCCAGCAGCCATGCGGACAGGGGAGGAACTAATGAAAAACTGTTTTTT. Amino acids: CASSHADRGGTNEKLFF.

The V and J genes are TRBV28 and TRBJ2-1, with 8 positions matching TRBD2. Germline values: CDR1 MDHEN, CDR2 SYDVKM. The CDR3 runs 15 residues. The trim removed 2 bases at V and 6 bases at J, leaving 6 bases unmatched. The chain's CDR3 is CASSLTGRARNEQFF. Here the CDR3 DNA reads TGTGCCAGCAGTTTAACCGGGAGGGCCCGCAATGAGCAGTTCTTC.

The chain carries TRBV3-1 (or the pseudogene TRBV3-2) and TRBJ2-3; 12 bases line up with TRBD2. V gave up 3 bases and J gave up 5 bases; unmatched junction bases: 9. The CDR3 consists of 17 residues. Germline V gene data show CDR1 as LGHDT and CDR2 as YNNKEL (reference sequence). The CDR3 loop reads CASSQIGLAGGGDTQYF. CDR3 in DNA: TGTGCCAGCAGCCAGATTGGGCTAGCGGGAGGGGGAGATACGCAGTATTTT.

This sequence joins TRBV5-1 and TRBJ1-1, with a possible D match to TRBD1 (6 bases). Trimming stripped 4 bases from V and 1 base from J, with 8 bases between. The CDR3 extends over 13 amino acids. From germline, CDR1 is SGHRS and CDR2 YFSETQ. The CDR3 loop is CASSVTGNTEAFF. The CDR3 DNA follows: TGCGCCAGCAGCGTGACAGGGAACACTGAAGCTTTCTTT.

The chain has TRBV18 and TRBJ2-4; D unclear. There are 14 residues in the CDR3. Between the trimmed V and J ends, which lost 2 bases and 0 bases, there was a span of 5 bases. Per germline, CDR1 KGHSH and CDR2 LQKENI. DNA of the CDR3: TGTGCCAGCTCACCAACTGAAGCCAAAAACATTCAGTACTTC. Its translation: CASSPTEAKNIQYF.

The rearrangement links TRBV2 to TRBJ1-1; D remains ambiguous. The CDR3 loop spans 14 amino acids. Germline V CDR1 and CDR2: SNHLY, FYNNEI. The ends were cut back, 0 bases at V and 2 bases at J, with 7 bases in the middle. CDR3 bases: TGTGCCAGCAGTGAAGCGGGCCCAAACACTGAAGCTTTCTTT. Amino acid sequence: CASSEAGPNTEAFF.

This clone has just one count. CDR3 in DNA: TGTGCCAGCAGCACGCTGGAGGCAGGGAGGGGAACTGAAGCTTTCTTT. Translation gives CASSTLEAGRGTEAFF. The chain uses TRBV7-3 and TRBJ1-1, with TRBD1 as a possible D gene (5 bases). The length of the CDR3 is 16 residues. V lost 5 bases and J 5 bases, leaving 21 bases between the germline ends. Germline V gives CDR1 SGHTA, CDR2 FQGTGA.

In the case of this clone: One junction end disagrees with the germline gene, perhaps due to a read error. CDR3 in amino acids: CASSPRGGELFF. The CDR3 DNA follows: TGTGCTAGCAGCCCCCGGGGGGGGGAGCTGTTTTTT. V and J are TRBV7-7 and TRBJ2-2; D is possibly TRBD2 (6 bases). The CDR3 sequence is 12 residues long. Germline V lookup: CDR1 SSHAT, CDR2 FNYEAQ (reference sequence).

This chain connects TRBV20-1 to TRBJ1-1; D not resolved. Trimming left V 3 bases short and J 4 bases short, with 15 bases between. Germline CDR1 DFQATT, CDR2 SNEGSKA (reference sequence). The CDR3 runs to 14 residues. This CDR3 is CSASSRVFSTEAFF. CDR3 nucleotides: TGCAGTGCTAGTAGTCGGGTCTTCAGCACTGAAGCTTTCTTT.

The CDR3 DNA is TGTGCCAGCAGACTGAGGGGACAGGGGAACACTGAAGCTTTCTTT. It encodes CASRLRGQGNTEAFF. The chain combines TRBV28 with TRBJ1-1; 9 nucleotides align to TRBD1. Losses at the gene ends were 6 bases for V and 1 base for J; bases not matched to a gene: 6. Per germline, CDR1 MDHEN and CDR2 SYDVKM. This CDR3 region has 15 residues. The full variable domain, with the rest looked up from reference TRBV28 and TRBJ1-1, is DVKVTQSSRYLVKRTGEKVFLECVQDMDHENMFWYRQDPGLGLRLIYFSYDVKMKEKGDIPEGYSVSREKKERFSLILESASTNQTSMYLCASRLRGQGNTEAFFGQGTRLTVV.

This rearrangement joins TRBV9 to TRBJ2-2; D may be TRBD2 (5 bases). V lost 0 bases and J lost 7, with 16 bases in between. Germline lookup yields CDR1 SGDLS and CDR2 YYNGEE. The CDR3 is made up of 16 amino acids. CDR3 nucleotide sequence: TGTGCCAGCAGCGTAGCTCAACCTAGCTCCGGCGGGGAGCTGTTTTTT. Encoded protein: CASSVAQPSSGGELFF.

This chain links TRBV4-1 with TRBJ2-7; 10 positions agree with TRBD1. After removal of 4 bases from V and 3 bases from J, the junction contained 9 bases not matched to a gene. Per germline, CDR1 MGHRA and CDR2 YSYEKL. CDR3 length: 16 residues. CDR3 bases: TGCGCCAGCAGCCTAGCGCCGACAGGGGGCTTCTACGAGCAGTACTTC. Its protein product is CASSLAPTGGFYEQYF.

The CDR3 sequence: CASSLSRGRAEQYF. For the CDR3, the DNA is TGTGCCAGCTCTTTGTCCCGGGGTCGGGCCGAGCAGTACTTC. The chain uses TRBV6-5 and TRBJ2-7; tentative D call: TRBD2 (5 bases). The V end was cut by 8 bases, the J end by 6 bases, with 20 bases between. CDR1 MNHEY and CDR2 SVGAGI come from the germline V gene. The CDR3 length is 14 residues.

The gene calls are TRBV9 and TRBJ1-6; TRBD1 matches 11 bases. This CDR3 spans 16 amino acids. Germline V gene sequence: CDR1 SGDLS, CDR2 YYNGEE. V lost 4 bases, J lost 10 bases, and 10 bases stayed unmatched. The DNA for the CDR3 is TGTGCCAGCAGCAGGGACAGGGGGGAAGGGGGGTCACCCCTCCACTTT. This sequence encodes CASSRDRGEGGSPLHF.

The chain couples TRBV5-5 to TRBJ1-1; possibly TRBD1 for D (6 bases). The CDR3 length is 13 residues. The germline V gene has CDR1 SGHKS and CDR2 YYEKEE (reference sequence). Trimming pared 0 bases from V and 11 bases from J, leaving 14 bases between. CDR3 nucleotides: TGTGCCAGCAGCTTGGTGGGGGCGAAGTGGGCTTTCTTT. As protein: CASSLVGAKWAFF.

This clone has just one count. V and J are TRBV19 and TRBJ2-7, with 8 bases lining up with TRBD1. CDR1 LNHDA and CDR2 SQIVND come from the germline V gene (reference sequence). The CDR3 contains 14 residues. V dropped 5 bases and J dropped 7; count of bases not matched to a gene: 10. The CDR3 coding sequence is TGTGCCAGTAGTTCGAAAGGGACAGGCGGGGAGCAGTACTTC. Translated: CASSSKGTGGEQYF. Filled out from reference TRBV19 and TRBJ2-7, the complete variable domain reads DGGITQSPKYLFRKEGQNVTLSCEQNLNHDAMYWYRQDPGQGLRLIYYSQIVNDFQKGDIAEGYSVSREKKESFPLTVTSAQKNPTAFYLCASSSKGTGGEQYFGPGTRLTVT.

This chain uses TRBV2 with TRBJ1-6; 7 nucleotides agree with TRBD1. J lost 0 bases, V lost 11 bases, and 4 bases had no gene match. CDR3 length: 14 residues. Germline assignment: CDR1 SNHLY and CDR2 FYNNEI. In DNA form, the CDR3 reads TGTGCCGCAGGGGGGAGCTCCTATAATTCACCCCTCCACTTT. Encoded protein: CAAGGSSYNSPLHF.

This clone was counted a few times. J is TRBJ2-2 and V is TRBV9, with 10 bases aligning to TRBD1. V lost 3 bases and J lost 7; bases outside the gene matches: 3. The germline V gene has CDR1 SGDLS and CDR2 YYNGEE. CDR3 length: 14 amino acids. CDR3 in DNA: TGTGCCAGCAGCGGACGGGACAGGGGCGGGGAGCTGTTTTTT. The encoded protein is CASSGRDRGGELFF.

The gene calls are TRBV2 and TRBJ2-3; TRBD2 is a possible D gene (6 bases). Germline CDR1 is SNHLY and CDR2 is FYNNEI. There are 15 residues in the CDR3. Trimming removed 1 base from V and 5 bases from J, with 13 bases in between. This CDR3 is CASSEGAVGGDTQYF. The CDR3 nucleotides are TGTGCCAGCAGTGAAGGGGCCGTCGGGGGAGATACGCAGTATTTT.

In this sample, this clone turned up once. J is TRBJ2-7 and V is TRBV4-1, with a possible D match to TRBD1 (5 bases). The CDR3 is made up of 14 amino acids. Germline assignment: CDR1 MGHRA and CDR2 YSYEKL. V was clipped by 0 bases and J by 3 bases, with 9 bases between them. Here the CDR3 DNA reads TGCGCCAGCAGCCAAGACAGGGCGTACTACGAGCAGTACTTC. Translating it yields CASSQDRAYYEQYF.

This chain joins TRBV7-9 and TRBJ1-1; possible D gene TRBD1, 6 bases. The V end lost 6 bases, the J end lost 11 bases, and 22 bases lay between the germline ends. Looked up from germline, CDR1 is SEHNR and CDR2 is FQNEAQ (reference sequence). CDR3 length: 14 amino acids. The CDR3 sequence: CASRAGTDTQGAFF. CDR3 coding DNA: TGTGCCAGCAGGGCCGGGACGGATACCCAGGGGGCTTTCTTT.

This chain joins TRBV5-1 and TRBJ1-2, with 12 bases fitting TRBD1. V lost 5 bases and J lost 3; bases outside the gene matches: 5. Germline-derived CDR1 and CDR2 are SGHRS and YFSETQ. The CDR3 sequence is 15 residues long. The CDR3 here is CASSRGQGAHYGYTF. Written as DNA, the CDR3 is TGCGCCAGCAGTAGGGGACAGGGGGCTCACTATGGCTACACCTTC.

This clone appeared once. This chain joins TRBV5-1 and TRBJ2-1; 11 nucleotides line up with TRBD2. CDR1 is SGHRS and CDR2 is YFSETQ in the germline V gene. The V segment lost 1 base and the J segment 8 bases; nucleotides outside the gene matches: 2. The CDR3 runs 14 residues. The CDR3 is CASSLTSGSDEQFF. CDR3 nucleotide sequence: TGCGCCAGCAGCTTGACTAGCGGGAGCGATGAGCAGTTCTTC.

DNA of the CDR3: TGTGCCAGCAGCGGACAGGAGGGAGAGAGGGGCTATGGCTACACCTTC. This sequence encodes CASSGQEGERGYGYTF. V gene TRBV7-9 combines with J gene TRBJ1-2; 7 bases map to TRBD1. The junction had 13 bases not matched to a gene; V was cut back by 5 bases and J by 4 bases. From germline, CDR1 is SEHNR and CDR2 FQNEAQ (reference sequence). This CDR3 spans 16 amino acids.

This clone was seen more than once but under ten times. In DNA, the CDR3 is TGTGCCAGCAGCACGGGACTTTCAGACTATGGCTACACCTTC. Its protein is CASSTGLSDYGYTF. The chain couples TRBV5-4 to TRBJ1-2; D might be TRBD1 (5 bases). The CDR3 runs 14 residues. The V gene's germline CDR1 is SGHNT and CDR2 YYREEE (reference sequence). Deletions cut 4 bases from V and 3 bases from J, with 13 bases between.

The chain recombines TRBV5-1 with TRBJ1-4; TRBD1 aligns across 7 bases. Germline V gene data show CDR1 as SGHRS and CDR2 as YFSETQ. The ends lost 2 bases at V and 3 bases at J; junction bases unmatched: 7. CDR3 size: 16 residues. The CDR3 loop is CASSLLPQGSNEKLFF. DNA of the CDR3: TGCGCCAGCAGCTTATTACCACAGGGGTCTAATGAAAAACTGTTTTTT.